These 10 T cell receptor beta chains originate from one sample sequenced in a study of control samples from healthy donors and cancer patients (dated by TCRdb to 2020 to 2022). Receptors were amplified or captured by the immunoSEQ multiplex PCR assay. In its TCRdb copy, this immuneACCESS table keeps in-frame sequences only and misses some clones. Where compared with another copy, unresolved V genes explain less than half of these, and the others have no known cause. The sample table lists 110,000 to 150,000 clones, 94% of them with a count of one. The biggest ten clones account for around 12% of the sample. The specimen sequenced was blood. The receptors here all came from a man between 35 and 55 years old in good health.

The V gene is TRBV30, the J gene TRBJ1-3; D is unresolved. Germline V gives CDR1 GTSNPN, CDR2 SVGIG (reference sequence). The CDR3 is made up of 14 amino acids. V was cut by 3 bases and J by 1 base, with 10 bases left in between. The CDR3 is CAWRGPSSGNTIYF. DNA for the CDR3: TGTGCCTGGAGGGGTCCCAGTTCTGGAAACACCATATATTTT.

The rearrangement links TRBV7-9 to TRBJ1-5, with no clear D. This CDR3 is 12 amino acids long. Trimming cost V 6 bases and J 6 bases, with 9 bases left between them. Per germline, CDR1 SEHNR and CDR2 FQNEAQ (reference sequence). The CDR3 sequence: CASSDGGQPQHF. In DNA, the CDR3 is TGTGCCAGCAGTGATGGTGGTCAGCCCCAGCATTTT.

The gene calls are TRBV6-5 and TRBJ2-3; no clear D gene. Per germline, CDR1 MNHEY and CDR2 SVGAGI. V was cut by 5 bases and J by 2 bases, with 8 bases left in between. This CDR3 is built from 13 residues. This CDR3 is CASSRDLTDTQYF. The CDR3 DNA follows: TGTGCCAGCAGTAGGGATCTCACAGATACGCAGTATTTT.

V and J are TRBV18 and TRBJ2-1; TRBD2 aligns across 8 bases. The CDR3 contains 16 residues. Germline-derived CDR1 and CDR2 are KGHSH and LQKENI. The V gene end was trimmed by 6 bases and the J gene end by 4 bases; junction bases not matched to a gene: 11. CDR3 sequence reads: CASSLSGGETYNEQFF. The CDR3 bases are TGTGCCAGCTCTCTATCCGGGGGGGAGACTTACAATGAGCAGTTCTTC.

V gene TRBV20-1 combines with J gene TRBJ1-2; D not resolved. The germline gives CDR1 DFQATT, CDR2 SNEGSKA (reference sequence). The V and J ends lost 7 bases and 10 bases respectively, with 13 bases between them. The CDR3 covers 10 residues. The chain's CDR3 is CSVLEVAYTF. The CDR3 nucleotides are TGCAGTGTTTTGGAGGTAGCCTACACCTTC.

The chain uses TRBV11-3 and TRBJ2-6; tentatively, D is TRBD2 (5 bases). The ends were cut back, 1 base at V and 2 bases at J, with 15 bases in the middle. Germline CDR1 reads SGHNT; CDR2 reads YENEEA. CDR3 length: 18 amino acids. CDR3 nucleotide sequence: TGTGCCAGCAGCTTAGGTGGGAGCCTATGGGCTGGGGCCAACGTCCTGACTTTC. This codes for CASSLGGSLWAGANVLTF.

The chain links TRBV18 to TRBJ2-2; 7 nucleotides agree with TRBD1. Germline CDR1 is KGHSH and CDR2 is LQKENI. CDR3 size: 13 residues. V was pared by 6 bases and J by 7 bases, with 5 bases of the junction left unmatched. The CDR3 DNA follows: TGTGCCAGCTCTACAGGGGTCGGCGGGGAGCTGTTTTTT. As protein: CASSTGVGGELFF.

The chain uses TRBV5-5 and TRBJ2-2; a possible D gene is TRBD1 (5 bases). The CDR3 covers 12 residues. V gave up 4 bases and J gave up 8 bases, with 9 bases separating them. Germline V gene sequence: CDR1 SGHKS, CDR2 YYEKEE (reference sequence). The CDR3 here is CASSTQGGELFF. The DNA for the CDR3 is TGTGCCAGCAGCACCCAGGGAGGGGAGCTGTTTTTT.

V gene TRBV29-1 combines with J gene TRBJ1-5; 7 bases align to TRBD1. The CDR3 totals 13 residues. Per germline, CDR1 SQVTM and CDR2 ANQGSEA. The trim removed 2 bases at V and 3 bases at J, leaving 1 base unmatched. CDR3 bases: TGCAGCGTTGAACAGGGGGTCAATCAGCCCCAGCATTTT. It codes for CSVEQGVNQPQHF.

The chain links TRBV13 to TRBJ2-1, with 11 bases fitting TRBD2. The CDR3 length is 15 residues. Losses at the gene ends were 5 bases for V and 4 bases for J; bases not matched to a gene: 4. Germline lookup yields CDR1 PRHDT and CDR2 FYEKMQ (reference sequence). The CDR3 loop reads CASSIGTSGYNEQFF. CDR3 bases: TGTGCCAGCAGCATTGGGACTAGCGGTTACAATGAGCAGTTCTTC.